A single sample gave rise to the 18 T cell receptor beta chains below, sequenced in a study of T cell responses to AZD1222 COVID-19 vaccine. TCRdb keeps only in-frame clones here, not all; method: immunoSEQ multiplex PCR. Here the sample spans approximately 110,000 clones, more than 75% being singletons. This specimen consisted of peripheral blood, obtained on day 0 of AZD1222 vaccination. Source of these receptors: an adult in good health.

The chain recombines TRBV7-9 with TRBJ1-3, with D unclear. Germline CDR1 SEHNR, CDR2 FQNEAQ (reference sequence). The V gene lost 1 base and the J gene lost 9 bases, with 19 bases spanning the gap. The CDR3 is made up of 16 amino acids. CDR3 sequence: CASSLDPPSPGSTIYF. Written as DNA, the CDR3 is TGTGCCAGCAGCTTAGATCCCCCCTCCCCTGGCTCCACCATATATTTT.

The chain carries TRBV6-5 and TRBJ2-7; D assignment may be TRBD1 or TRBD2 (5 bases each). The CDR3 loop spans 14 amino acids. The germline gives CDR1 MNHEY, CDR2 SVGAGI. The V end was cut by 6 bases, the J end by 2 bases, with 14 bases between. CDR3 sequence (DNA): TGTGCCAGCAGCCCCACTCCGGGACCCTACGAGCAGTACTTC. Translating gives CASSPTPGPYEQYF.

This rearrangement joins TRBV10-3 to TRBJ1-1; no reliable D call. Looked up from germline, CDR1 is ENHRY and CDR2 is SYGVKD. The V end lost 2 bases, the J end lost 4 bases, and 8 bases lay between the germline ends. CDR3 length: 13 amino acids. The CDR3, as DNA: TGTGCCATCAGTGAGGGGATGTCCACTGAAGCTTTCTTT. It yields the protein CAISEGMSTEAFF.

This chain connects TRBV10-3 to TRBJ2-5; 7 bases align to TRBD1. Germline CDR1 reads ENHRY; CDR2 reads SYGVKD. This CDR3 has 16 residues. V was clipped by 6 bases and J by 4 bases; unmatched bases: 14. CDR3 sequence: CAIRTGQAIPGETQYF. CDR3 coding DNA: TGTGCCATCAGGACCGGACAGGCCATCCCCGGAGAGACCCAGTACTTC.

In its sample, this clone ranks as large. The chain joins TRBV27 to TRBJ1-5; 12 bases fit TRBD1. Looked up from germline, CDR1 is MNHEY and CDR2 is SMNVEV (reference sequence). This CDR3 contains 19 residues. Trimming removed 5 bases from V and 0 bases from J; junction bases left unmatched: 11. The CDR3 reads CASSNQGQGASCSNQPQHF. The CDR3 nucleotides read TGTGCCAGCAGTAACCAGGGACAGGGGGCGAGTTGTAGCAATCAGCCCCAGCATTTT.

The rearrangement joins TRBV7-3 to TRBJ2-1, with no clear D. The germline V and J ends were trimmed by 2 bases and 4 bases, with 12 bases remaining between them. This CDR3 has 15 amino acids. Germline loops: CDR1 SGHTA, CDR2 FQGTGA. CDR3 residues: CASSLFNGPYNEQFF. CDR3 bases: TGTGCCAGCAGCTTATTTAATGGACCTTACAATGAGCAGTTCTTC.

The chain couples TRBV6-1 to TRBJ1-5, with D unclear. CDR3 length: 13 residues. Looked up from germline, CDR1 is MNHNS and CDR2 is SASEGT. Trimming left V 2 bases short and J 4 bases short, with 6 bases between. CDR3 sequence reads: CASSEWLNQPQHF. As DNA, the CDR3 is TGTGCCAGCAGTGAATGGCTTAATCAGCCCCAGCATTTT.

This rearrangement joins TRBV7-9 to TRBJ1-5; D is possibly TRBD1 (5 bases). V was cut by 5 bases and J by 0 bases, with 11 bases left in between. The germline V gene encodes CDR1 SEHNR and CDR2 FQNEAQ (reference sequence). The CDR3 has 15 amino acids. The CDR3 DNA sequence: TGTGCCAGCAGCCCACCGGGACCTAGCAATCAGCCCCAGCATTTT. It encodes CASSPPGPSNQPQHF.

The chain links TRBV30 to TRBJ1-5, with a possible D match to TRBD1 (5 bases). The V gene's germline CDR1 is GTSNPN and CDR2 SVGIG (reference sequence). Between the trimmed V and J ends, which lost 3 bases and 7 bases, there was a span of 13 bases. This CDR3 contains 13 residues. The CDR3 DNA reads TGTGCCTGGAGCTACGTCAGGGAGCAGCCCCAGCATTTT. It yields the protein CAWSYVREQPQHF.

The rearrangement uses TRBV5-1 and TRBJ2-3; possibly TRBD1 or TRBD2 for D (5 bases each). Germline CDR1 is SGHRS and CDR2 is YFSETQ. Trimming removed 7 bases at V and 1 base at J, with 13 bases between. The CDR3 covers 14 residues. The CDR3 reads CASSWGSRTDTQYF. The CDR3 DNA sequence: TGCGCCAGCTCCTGGGGGAGTCGCACAGATACGCAGTATTTT.

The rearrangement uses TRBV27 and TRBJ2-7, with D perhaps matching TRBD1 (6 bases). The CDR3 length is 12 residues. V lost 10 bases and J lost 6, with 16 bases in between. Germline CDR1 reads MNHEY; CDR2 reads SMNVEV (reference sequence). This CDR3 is CATGGQGSEQYF. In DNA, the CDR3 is TGTGCCACCGGCGGGCAGGGGAGCGAGCAGTACTTC.

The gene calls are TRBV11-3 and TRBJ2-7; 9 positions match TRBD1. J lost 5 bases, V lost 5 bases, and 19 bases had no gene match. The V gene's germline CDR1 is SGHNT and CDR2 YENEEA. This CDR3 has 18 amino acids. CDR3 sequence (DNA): TGTGCCAGCAGCCCGCCATGGGGTCCAGACAGGGGGATCCACGAGCAGTACTTC. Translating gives CASSPPWGPDRGIHEQYF.

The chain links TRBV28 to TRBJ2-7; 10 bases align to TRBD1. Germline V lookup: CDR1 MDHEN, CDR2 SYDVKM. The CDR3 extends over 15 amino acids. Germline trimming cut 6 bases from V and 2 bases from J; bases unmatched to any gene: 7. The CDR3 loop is CASRHPGTGAYEQYF. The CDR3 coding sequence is TGTGCCAGCAGACACCCCGGGACAGGGGCCTACGAGCAGTACTTC.

As DNA, the CDR3 is TGTGCCAGCAGTGACTATCAGCGGAAGCAGTTCTTC. It is translated as CASSDYQRKQFF. The chain has TRBV6-4 and TRBJ2-1; D is perhaps TRBD2 (5 bases). This CDR3 has 12 residues. Looked up from germline, CDR1 is MRHNA and CDR2 is SNTAGT. V lost 1 base and J 11 bases, leaving 9 bases between the germline ends.

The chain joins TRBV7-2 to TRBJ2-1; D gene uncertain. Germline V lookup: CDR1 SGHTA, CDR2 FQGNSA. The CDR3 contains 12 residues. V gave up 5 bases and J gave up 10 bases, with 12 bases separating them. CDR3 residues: CASSPTTREQFF. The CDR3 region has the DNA TGTGCCAGCAGCCCCACCACCAGGGAGCAGTTCTTC.

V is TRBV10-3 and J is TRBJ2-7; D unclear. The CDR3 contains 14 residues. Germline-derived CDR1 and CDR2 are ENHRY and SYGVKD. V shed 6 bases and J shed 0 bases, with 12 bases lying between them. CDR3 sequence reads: CAIRDTVSSYEQYF. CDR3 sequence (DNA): TGTGCCATCAGAGACACAGTAAGCTCCTACGAGCAGTACTTC.

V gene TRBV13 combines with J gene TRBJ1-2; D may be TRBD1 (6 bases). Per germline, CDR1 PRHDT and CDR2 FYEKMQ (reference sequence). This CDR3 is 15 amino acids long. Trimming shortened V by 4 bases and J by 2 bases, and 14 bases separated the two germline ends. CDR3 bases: TGTGCCAGCAGCTCCGCGGGGGGGCTCAACTATGGCTACACCTTC. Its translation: CASSSAGGLNYGYTF.

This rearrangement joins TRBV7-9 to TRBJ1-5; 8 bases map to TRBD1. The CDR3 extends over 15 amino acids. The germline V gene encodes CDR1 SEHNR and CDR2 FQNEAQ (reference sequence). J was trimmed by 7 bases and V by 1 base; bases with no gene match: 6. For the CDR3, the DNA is TGTGCCAGCAGCTTAGATTCAGGGGGCGCCCAGCCCCAGCATTTT. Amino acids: CASSLDSGGAQPQHF.